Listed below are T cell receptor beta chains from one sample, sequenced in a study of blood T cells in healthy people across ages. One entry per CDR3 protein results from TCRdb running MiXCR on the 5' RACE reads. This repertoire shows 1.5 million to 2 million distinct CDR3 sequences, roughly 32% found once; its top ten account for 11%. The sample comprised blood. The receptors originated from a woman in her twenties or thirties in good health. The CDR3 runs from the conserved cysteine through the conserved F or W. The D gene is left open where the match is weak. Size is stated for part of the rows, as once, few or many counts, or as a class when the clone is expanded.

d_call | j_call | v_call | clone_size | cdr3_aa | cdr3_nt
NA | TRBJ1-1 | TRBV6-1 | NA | CASGRGGTSRGNTEAFF | TGTGCCAGCGGACGTGGGGGGACATCGAGAGGGAACACTGAAGCTTTCTTT
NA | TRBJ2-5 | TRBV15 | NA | CATSPGTASGGEQYF | TGTGCCACCAGCCCAGGGACGGCCTCCGGGGGAGAGCAGTACTTC
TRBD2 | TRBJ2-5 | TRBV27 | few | CASRPVAGPGETQYF | TGTGCCAGCCGACCCGTAGCGGGTCCTGGTGAGACCCAGTACTTC
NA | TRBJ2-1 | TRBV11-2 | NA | CASTRCSGMSSYNEQFF | TGTGCCAGCACTAGATGTAGCGGTATGAGCTCCTACAATGAGCAGTTCTTC
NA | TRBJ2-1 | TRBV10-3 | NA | CAISESMGGSSYNEQFF | TGTGCCATCAGTGAGTCGATGGGGGGAAGCTCCTACAATGAGCAGTTCTTC
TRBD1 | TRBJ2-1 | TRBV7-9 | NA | CASSLFYGDRNNEQFF | TGTGCCAGCAGCTTATTTTATGGGGACAGAAACAATGAGCAGTTCTTC
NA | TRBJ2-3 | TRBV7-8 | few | CASSGKNTDTQYF | TGTGCCAGCAGCGGGAAGAACACAGATACGCAGTATTTT
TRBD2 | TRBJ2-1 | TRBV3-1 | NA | CASTPGLAGTNEQFF | TGTGCCAGCACACCCGGGCTAGCGGGCACCAATGAGCAGTTCTTC
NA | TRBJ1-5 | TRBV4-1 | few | CASSPLEGTNQPQHF | TGCGCCAGCAGCCCTTTAGAAGGGACTAATCAGCCCCAGCATTTT
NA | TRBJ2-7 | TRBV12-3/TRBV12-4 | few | CASSLGVGLARGEQYF | TGTGCCAGCAGTTTAGGTGTCGGGCTAGCGAGGGGCGAGCAGTACTTC
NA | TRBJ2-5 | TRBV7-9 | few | CASSLSIETQYF | TGTGCCAGCAGCTTATCCATAGAGACCCAGTACTTC
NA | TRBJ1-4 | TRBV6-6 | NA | CASSFSPGTNEKLFF | TGTGCCAGCAGTTTCTCCCCGGGAACTAATGAAAAACTGTTTTTT
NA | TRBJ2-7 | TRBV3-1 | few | CASSQATSKYF | TGTGCCAGCAGCCAAGCGACCAGCAAGTACTTC
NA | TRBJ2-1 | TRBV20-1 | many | CSARVRGGAYNEQFF | TGCAGTGCTAGAGTTAGGGGAGGAGCTTACAATGAGCAGTTCTTC
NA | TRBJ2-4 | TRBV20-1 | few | CSARDRSGNIQYF | TGCAGTGCTAGAGATCGTAGCGGTAACATTCAGTACTTC
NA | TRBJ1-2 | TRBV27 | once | CASSLFGGARNGYTF | TGTGCCAGCAGTTTATTTGGGGGGGCGAGGAATGGCTACACCTTC
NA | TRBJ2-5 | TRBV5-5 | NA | CASSLGLPPWAYKQYF | TGTGCCAGCAGCTTGGGTCTCCCCCCCTGGGCCTACAAGCAGTACTTC
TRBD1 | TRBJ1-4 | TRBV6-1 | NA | CASSRTGQGAKTNEKLFF | TGTGCCAGCAGTCGGACCGGACAGGGGGCTAAAACTAATGAAAAACTGTTTTTT
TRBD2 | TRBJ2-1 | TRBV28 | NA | CASLSAVAGYIHNEQFF | TGTGCCAGTCTGTCCGCGGTAGCGGGATATATCCACAATGAGCAGTTCTTC
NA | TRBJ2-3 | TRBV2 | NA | CASSEAKGTDTQYF | TGTGCCAGCAGTGAAGCCAAGGGCACAGATACGCAGTATTTT
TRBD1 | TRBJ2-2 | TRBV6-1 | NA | CASKGQTPNTEELFF | TGTGCCAGCAAGGGACAGACTCCGAACACCGAGGAGCTGTTTTTT
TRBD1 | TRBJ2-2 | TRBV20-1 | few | CGGQGAMAGELFF | TGCGGGGGACAGGGGGCCATGGCCGGGGAGCTGTTTTTT
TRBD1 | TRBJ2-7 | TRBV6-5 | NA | CASSWGQGAGEQYF | TGTGCCAGCAGTTGGGGTCAGGGGGCGGGCGAGCAGTACTTC
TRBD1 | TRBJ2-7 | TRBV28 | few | CASSRGTGHSYEQYF | TGTGCCAGCAGTAGGGGGACAGGTCATTCCTACGAGCAGTACTTC
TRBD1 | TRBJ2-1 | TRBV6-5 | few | CASSLSGTEYNEQFF | TGTGCCAGCAGTTTATCTGGGACAGAGTACAATGAGCAGTTCTTC
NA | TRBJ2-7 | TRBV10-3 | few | CAIRGGDSKQQYF | TGTGCCATCAGAGGGGGGGACAGCAAACAGCAGTACTTC
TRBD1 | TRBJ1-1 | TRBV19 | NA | CASSTPSGQGYDTEAFF | TGTGCCAGTAGTACACCCTCGGGACAGGGGTATGACACTGAAGCTTTCTTT
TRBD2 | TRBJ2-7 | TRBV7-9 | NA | CASSELAGVPYEQYF | TGTGCCAGCAGCGAATTAGCGGGAGTACCCTACGAGCAGTACTTC
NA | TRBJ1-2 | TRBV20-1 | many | CSARDGGRGPEGYTF | TGCAGTGCTAGAGATGGGGGCAGGGGACCCGAGGGCTACACCTTC
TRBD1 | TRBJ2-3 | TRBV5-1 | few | CASSLWDRGADTQYF | TGCGCCAGCAGCTTGTGGGACAGGGGTGCAGATACGCAGTATTTT
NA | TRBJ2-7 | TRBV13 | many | CASSLGALGRSYEQYF | TGTGCCAGCAGCTTAGGGGCTCTCGGCCGCTCCTACGAGCAGTACTTC
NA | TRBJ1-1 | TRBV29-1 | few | CTTTENPEAFF | TGCACCACGACAGAAAACCCTGAAGCTTTCTTT